Ten or more counts support the clone carrying this T cell receptor (beta chain). The antigen remains unidentified. According to the study, TCR beta libraries were built with iRepertoire HTBI primers and CDR3-region Arm-PCR. TCRdb itself ran the multiplex PCR reads through MiXCR, one entry per CDR3 protein. The table includes a few hundred thousand distinct CDR3 sequences, over 20% detected once. The data stem from a study of regulatory T cells in long-lasting Graves disease. Overall study findings and caveats: Comparison showed that persistent patients shared more public clonotypes (about 3,000) than new patients (about 880).

Time point here: newly diagnosed GD, antithyroid drugs for less than 3 months. RNA extracted from PBMCs served as the sequencing template. In this cohort, patients came from an endocrinology department located in Xi'an, China. V was pared by 6 bases and J by 1 base, with 10 bases between. The CDR3 loop spans 14 amino acids. Germline loops: CDR1 SGHRS, CDR2 YFSETQ. The source of this sequence is a female donor with Graves disease. The sample was peripheral blood mononuclear cells (PBMCs), taken at new diagnosis, from a patient treated with antithyroid drugs. The chain has TRBV5-1 and TRBJ2-2; D remains unclear. The DNA for the CDR3 is TGCGCCAGCAACGAAGGGTGGAACACCGGGGAGCTGTTTTTT. Translating it yields CASNEGWNTGELFF.